The 18 T cell receptor beta chains below come from one sample, sequenced in a study of control samples from healthy donors and cancer patients. The assay was immunoSEQ multiplex PCR, and TCRdb's table has in-frame clones only and misses some. The repertoire holds about 160,000 clones, less than 95% seen once, with 14% in the top ten. The sequencing sample was made of PBMCs. The origin of the receptors is a man aged 60 to 69 with colorectal cancer.

The chain recombines TRBV19 with TRBJ2-1, with 10 nucleotides matching TRBD1. V shed 4 bases, J shed 8 bases, and the junction held 8 bases outside the gene matches. This CDR3 spans 15 amino acids. Germline V lookup: CDR1 LNHDA, CDR2 SQIVND (reference sequence). The CDR3 coding sequence is TGTGCCAGTAGTACCCGAGGACAGGGGGGGGATGAGCAGTTCTTC. This translates into CASSTRGQGGDEQFF.

The V and J genes are TRBV28 and TRBJ1-4; unclear D gene. Trimming stripped 3 bases from V and 3 bases from J, with 5 bases between. The CDR3 is 13 residues long. Germline lookup yields CDR1 MDHEN and CDR2 SYDVKM. This chain's CDR3 is CASSFNANEKLFF. For the CDR3, the DNA is TGTGCCAGCAGTTTTAATGCTAATGAAAAACTGTTTTTT.

The chain employs TRBV7-9 and TRBJ2-2; D call uncertain. The length of the CDR3 is 14 residues. Deletions cut 2 bases from V and 7 bases from J, with 11 bases between. Germline CDR1 is SEHNR and CDR2 is FQNEAQ (reference sequence). The CDR3 DNA follows: TGTGCCAGCAGCTTATTAGGTGTCAACGGGGAGCTGTTTTTT. As protein: CASSLLGVNGELFF.

This rearrangement joins TRBV6-5 to TRBJ2-1; 7 positions match TRBD1. The CDR3 has 14 amino acids. Germline V CDR1 and CDR2: MNHEY, SVGAGI. Trimming cost V 11 bases and J 2 bases; bases outside gene matches: 9. CDR3 sequence (DNA): TGTGCCGCCAGGGGGATTGCTGCCTACAATGAGCAGTTCTTC. Amino acid sequence: CAARGIAAYNEQFF.

V usage is TRBV6-5 and J usage is TRBJ1-5, with TRBD1 matching 7 bases. The CDR3 covers 14 residues. CDR1 is MNHEY, CDR2 SVGAGI, per germline. Germline trimming cut 6 bases from V and 3 bases from J; bases unmatched to any gene: 5. CDR3 in DNA: TGTGCCAGCAGGTCCGGGACAGTCAATCAGCCCCAGCATTTT. Translating gives CASRSGTVNQPQHF.

This chain links TRBV3-1 (or the pseudogene TRBV3-2) with TRBJ1-5, with D uncertain. V lost 4 bases to trimming and J lost 7 bases, with 11 bases between them. The CDR3 sequence is 13 residues long. The germline gives CDR1 LGHDT, CDR2 YNNKEL (reference sequence). CDR3 protein: CASSPAGPQPQHF. The DNA for the CDR3 is TGTGCCAGCAGCCCCGCAGGTCCACAGCCCCAGCATTTT.

The J gene is TRBJ1-2, the V gene TRBV6-6, with TRBD1 identical over 10 bases. Germline assignment: CDR1 MNHNY and CDR2 SVGAGI (reference sequence). This CDR3 spans 14 amino acids. With V trimmed by 6 bases and J by 3 bases, 4 bases remained unmatched. Here the CDR3 reads CASRTGGKDYGYTF. The CDR3, as DNA: TGTGCCAGCAGGACAGGGGGCAAGGACTATGGCTACACCTTC.

The V gene is TRBV9, the J gene TRBJ1-1; D unclear. The V gene lost 0 bases and the J gene lost 1 base, with 7 bases spanning the gap. Germline V gives CDR1 SGDLS, CDR2 YYNGEE. The CDR3 has 14 amino acids. The CDR3 reads CASSVDGRNTEAFF. The CDR3 nucleotides read TGTGCCAGCAGCGTAGATGGGCGGAACACTGAAGCTTTCTTT.

V usage is TRBV12-3 or TRBV12-4 and J usage is TRBJ1-1, with a weak D call TRBD1 (5 bases). With 3 bases removed from V and 6 bases from J, the gap between germline ends came to 11 bases. This CDR3 contains 13 residues. CDR3 nucleotides: TGTGCCAGCAGTTTCCCTGGGGCCGCTGAAGCTTTCTTT. Amino acid sequence: CASSFPGAAEAFF.

This chain uses TRBV6-5 with TRBJ1-2; possible D gene TRBD1, 5 bases. The CDR3 sequence is 14 residues long. The ends were cut back, 7 bases at V and 4 bases at J, with 16 bases in the middle. CDR1 and CDR2 from the germline V gene are MNHEY and SVGAGI. The CDR3 region is CASTGGDFLYGYTF. The DNA for the CDR3 is TGTGCCAGCACCGGAGGGGACTTCCTCTATGGCTACACCTTC.

The chain is built from TRBV5-1 and TRBJ2-3; 11 bases match TRBD2. The trim removed 4 bases at V and 2 bases at J, leaving 6 bases unmatched. The CDR3 is made up of 16 amino acids. Germline loops: CDR1 SGHRS, CDR2 YFSETQ. The CDR3 spells CASSATSGDSTDTQYF. The CDR3 DNA follows: TGCGCCAGCAGCGCGACTAGCGGGGACTCCACAGATACGCAGTATTTT.

The chain couples TRBV7-9 to TRBJ2-1; TRBD1 matches at 10 bases. This CDR3 comprises 17 residues. The V and J ends lost 1 base and 3 bases, in that order; junction bases with no gene match: 6. Germline lookup yields CDR1 SEHNR and CDR2 FQNEAQ (reference sequence). In DNA, the CDR3 is TGTGCCAGCAGCTTAGACTACCGGGACAGGGGCTACAATGAGCAGTTCTTC. Its protein is CASSLDYRDRGYNEQFF.

The chain has TRBV20-1 and TRBJ1-2, with 9 bases aligning to TRBD1. CDR3 length: 16 residues. V shed 3 bases, J shed 6 bases, and the junction held 14 bases outside the gene matches. Germline V gene sequence: CDR1 DFQATT, CDR2 SNEGSKA (reference sequence). CDR3 bases: TGCAGTGCTAGTGATCCGACTGGGACAGGGAGGGATGGCTACACCTTC. Its protein is CSASDPTGTGRDGYTF.

The chain recombines TRBV7-2 with TRBJ2-5; D is unclear. Germline V lookup: CDR1 SGHTA, CDR2 FQGNSA. This CDR3 is built from 13 residues. V dropped 1 base and J dropped 6 bases, with 9 bases sitting between them. CDR3 region: CASSLDPAKTQYF. In DNA, the CDR3 is TGTGCCAGCAGCTTAGACCCAGCCAAGACCCAGTACTTC.

CDR3 in DNA: TGTGCCAGCAGCTTAGTGTTGGGACAGGGTCCCTACGAGCAGTACTTC. This codes for CASSLVLGQGPYEQYF. This chain joins TRBV11-2 and TRBJ2-7, with TRBD1 identical over 9 bases. The ends lost 1 base at V and 2 bases at J; junction bases unmatched: 6. This CDR3 region has 16 residues. Germline V lookup: CDR1 SGHAT, CDR2 FQNNGV.

The CDR3 bases are TGTGCCAGCAGCTTCGGGACAGGGAACTATGGCTACACCTTC. Protein: CASSFGTGNYGYTF. The genes are TRBV5-6 and TRBJ1-2; 9 bases fit TRBD1. This CDR3 is built from 14 residues. The J segment lost 2 bases and the V segment lost 2 bases, leaving 1 base of the junction unmatched. CDR1 is SGHDT and CDR2 is YYEEEE in the germline V gene.

This chain uses TRBV27 with TRBJ2-2, with no clear D. The germline V gene has CDR1 MNHEY and CDR2 SMNVEV (reference sequence). Trimming took off 2 bases at V and 7 bases at J, with 11 bases between the two ends. CDR3 length equals 14 residues. The chain's CDR3 is CASSLRQKVGELFF. In nucleotides, the CDR3 is TGTGCCAGCAGTTTAAGACAAAAGGTCGGGGAGCTGTTTTTT.

The rearrangement joins TRBV18 to TRBJ2-1; D unclear. Germline values: CDR1 KGHSH, CDR2 LQKENI. The CDR3 spans 17 residues. V gave up 5 bases and J gave up 0 bases, with 17 bases separating them. CDR3 region: CASSKPRGRSSYNEQFF. The CDR3 nucleotides read TGTGCCAGCTCAAAACCCCGTGGGCGCAGCTCCTACAATGAGCAGTTCTTC.